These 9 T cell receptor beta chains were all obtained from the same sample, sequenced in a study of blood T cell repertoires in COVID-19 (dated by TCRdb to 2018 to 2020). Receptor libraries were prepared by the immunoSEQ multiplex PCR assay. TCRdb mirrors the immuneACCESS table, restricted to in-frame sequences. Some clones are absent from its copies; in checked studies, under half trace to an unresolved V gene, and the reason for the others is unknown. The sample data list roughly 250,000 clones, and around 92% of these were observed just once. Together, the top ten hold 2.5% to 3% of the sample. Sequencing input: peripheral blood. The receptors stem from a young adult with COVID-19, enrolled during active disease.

CDR3 sequence (DNA): TGTGCCAGCAGTTACTCGACCTTCCTCGGACGGGGTTTCTCCTACGAGCAGTACTTC. Translation: CASSYSTFLGRGFSYEQYF. The genes are TRBV6-2 or TRBV6-3 and TRBJ2-7, with a weak D call TRBD2 (5 bases). Germline V gene lookup returns CDR1 MNHEY and CDR2 SVGEGT. This CDR3 contains 19 residues. The V end was cut by 0 bases, the J end by 0 bases, with 21 bases between.

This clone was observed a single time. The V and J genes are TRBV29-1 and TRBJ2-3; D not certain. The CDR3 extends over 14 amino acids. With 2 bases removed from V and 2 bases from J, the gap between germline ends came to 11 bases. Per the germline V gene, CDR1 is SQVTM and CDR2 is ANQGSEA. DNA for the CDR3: TGCAGCGTTGAACTCGTCAGTATCACAGATACGCAGTATTTT. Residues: CSVELVSITDTQYF.

DNA of the CDR3: TGCGCCAGCAGTGGGCTGCCCTCCGGCGGGGGTGAGCAGTACTTC. It specifies CASSGLPSGGGEQYF. The rearrangement uses TRBV10-2 and TRBJ2-7; TRBD2 agrees at 7 bases. J gave up 7 bases and V 4 bases, and 13 bases lay outside the gene matches. This CDR3 region has 15 residues. Germline CDR1 is WSHSY and CDR2 is SAAADI.

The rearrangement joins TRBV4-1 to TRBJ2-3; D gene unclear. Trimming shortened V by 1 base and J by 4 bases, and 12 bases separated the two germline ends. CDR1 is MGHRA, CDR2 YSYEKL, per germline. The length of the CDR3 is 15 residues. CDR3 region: CASSQVRSGSDTQYF. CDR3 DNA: TGCGCCAGCAGCCAAGTCCGGAGTGGGTCAGATACGCAGTATTTT.

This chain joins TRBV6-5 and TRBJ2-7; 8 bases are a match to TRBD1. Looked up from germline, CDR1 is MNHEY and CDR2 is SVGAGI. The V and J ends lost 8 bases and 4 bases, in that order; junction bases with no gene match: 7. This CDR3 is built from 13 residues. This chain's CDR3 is CASGGTGRYEQYF. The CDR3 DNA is TGTGCCAGCGGGGGGACAGGTCGATACGAGCAGTACTTC.

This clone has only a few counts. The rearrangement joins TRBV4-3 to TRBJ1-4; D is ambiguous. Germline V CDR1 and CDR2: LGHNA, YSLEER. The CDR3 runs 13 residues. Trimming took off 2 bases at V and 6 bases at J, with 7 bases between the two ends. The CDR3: CASSQHGYEKLFF. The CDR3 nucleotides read TGCGCCAGCAGCCAACACGGTTATGAAAAACTGTTTTTT.

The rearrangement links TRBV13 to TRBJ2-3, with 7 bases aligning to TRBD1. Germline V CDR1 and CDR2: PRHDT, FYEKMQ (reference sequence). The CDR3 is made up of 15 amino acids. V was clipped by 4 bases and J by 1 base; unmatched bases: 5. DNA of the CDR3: TGTGCCAGCAGCTCGAGGCAGGGGGGCACAGATACGCAGTATTTT. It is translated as CASSSRQGGTDTQYF.

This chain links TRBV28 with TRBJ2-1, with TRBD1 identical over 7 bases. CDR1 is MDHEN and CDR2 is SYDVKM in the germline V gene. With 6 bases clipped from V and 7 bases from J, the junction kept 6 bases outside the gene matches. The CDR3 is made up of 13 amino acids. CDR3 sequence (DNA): TGTGCCAGCAGCCTACAGGGGATGAATGAGCAGTTCTTC. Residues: CASSLQGMNEQFF.

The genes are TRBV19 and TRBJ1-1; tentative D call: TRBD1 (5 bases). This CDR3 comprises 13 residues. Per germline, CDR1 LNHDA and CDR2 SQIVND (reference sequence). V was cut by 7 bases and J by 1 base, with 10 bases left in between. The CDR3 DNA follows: TGTGCCAGTAACACAGGTCAGAACACTGAAGCTTTCTTT. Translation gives CASNTGQNTEAFF.